These 19 T cell receptor beta chains originate from one sample sequenced in a study of shared clonotypes between healthy human individuals. The repertoire was sequenced with immunoSEQ multiplex PCR; TCRdb's copy has only in-frame clones and lacks some. The repertoire holds about 1 million clones, about three quarters seen once, with approximately 1.3% in the top ten. Material: memory CD4+ T cells sorted from blood. Subset: CD45RA-negative fraction. The source is a man younger than 30 in good health.

CDR3: CASSLGGINSDTQYF. In DNA form, the CDR3 reads TGTGCCAGTAGCCTGGGCGGGATCAATTCAGATACGCAGTATTTT. V and J are TRBV19 and TRBJ2-3, with D possibly TRBD2 on 6 matching bases. The germline gives CDR1 LNHDA, CDR2 SQIVND (reference sequence). The CDR3 sequence is 15 residues long. V was pared by 6 bases and J by 4 bases, with 17 bases between.

This clone came up once. This likely came from a read error, as a far larger clone is one base away. The rearrangement links TRBV2 to TRBJ1-1; D is ambiguous. This CDR3 spans 13 amino acids. Germline values: CDR1 SNHLY, CDR2 FYNNEI. In DNA form, the CDR3 reads TGTGTCAGCACCCAAGGAGAGAACACTGAAGCTTTCTTT. As protein: CVSTQGENTEAFF.

The gene calls are TRBV28 and TRBJ1-5; D gene unclear. CDR1 and CDR2 (germline): MDHEN, SYDVKM. This CDR3 spans 14 amino acids. The V gene lost 3 bases and the J gene lost 6 bases, with 12 bases spanning the gap. The CDR3 coding sequence is TGTGCCAGCAGTTTGAGGCCTGCGGTTCAGCCCCAGCATTTT. It codes for CASSLRPAVQPQHF.

About this clone itself: The junction departs from the called germline gene at one end, perhaps through a read error. The chain combines TRBV2 with TRBJ2-7, with TRBD2 matching 10 bases. The CDR3 sequence is 11 residues long. The germline V gene encodes CDR1 SNHLY and CDR2 FYNNEI. The CDR3 here is CASSGRTSGDF. Here the CDR3 DNA reads TGTGCCAGCAGTGGGAGAACTAGCGGGGACTTC.

The genes are TRBV30 and TRBJ2-4; D not certain. The CDR3 has 11 residues. Germline lookup yields CDR1 GTSNPN and CDR2 SVGIG (reference sequence). The germline V and J ends were trimmed by 0 bases and 10 bases, with 7 bases remaining between them. The CDR3 sequence: CAWSVEVIQYF. CDR3 nucleotide sequence: TGTGCCTGGAGTGTAGAAGTAATTCAGTACTTC.

The chain combines TRBV6-5 with TRBJ2-7; TRBD2 matches 12 bases. V lost 2 bases to trimming and J lost 11 bases; unmatched junction nucleotides: 10. Germline V gene lookup returns CDR1 MNHEY and CDR2 SVGAGI. The CDR3 spans 15 residues. The CDR3 reads CASSYTPSSGGEEYF. The CDR3 DNA follows: TGTGCCAGCAGTTACACCCCTTCTAGCGGGGGGGAGGAGTACTTC.

This clone showed up just a few times. The J gene is TRBJ1-5, the V gene TRBV28; TRBD1 matches 8 bases. The length of the CDR3 is 13 residues. CDR1 and CDR2 (germline): MDHEN, SYDVKM. Unmatched junction bases numbered 3, after V lost 6 bases and J lost 5 bases. In nucleotides, the CDR3 is TGTGCCAGCAGCCCAGGGGGCTATCAGCCCCAGCATTTT. Residues: CASSPGGYQPQHF.

This chain joins TRBV28 and TRBJ1-1; D ambiguous. There are 14 residues in the CDR3. Germline V lookup: CDR1 MDHEN, CDR2 SYDVKM. V was cut by 1 base and J by 1 base, with 7 bases left in between. The CDR3 region is CASSLYGPNTEAFF. The CDR3, as DNA: TGTGCCAGCAGTTTATACGGACCGAACACTGAAGCTTTCTTT. Drawing the rest from reference TRBV28 and TRBJ1-1, the complete variable domain is DVKVTQSSRYLVKRTGEKVFLECVQDMDHENMFWYRQDPGLGLRLIYFSYDVKMKEKGDIPEGYSVSREKKERFSLILESASTNQTSMYLCASSLYGPNTEAFFGQGTRLTVV.

This clone was detected a few times. This rearrangement joins TRBV19 to TRBJ1-1; 10 bases agree with TRBD1. The CDR3 consists of 15 residues. Germline loops: CDR1 LNHDA, CDR2 SQIVND (reference sequence). V dropped 5 bases and J dropped 1; count of bases not matched to a gene: 4. In nucleotides, the CDR3 is TGTGCCAGTAGTTTGGACAGGGGGACGAACACTGAAGCTTTCTTT. Translating gives CASSLDRGTNTEAFF.

This clone has more than one count but fewer than ten. The J gene is TRBJ2-7, the V gene TRBV6-1; D possibly matches TRBD1 or TRBD2 (5 bases each). V dropped 1 base and J dropped 9 bases, with 16 bases sitting between them. The germline V gene encodes CDR1 MNHNS and CDR2 SASEGT. The CDR3 extends over 14 amino acids. The CDR3 DNA reads TGTGCCAGCAGTGAAGGACCAGGGTCTGGGACGCAGTACTTC. Protein product: CASSEGPGSGTQYF.

The chain combines TRBV7-9 with TRBJ1-4; 10 bases fit TRBD1. The CDR3 totals 16 residues. J lost 8 bases, V lost 2 bases, and 8 bases had no gene match. Germline lookup yields CDR1 SEHNR and CDR2 FQNEAQ (reference sequence). CDR3 sequence: CASSLRGQGSREKLFF. The CDR3 coding sequence is TGTGCCAGCAGCTTAAGGGGACAGGGGTCTAGGGAAAAACTGTTTTTT.

J is TRBJ1-5 and V is TRBV6-5, with D possibly matching TRBD1 (6 bases). V shed 3 bases and J shed 6 bases, with 15 bases lying between them. Germline CDR1 MNHEY, CDR2 SVGAGI. This CDR3 has 15 residues. This CDR3 reads CASSYGQGSGQPQHF. CDR3 in DNA: TGTGCCAGCAGTTATGGGCAGGGGAGCGGTCAGCCCCAGCATTTT.

The chain couples TRBV13 to TRBJ2-5, with 10 bases that match TRBD2. The CDR3 sequence is 16 residues long. J gave up 4 bases and V 0 bases, and 5 bases lay outside the gene matches. In germline, CDR1 is PRHDT, CDR2 FYEKMQ (reference sequence). In DNA form, the CDR3 reads TGTGCCAGCAGCTTAGGTAGCGGGGGGTTTGTAGAGACCCAGTACTTC. Translation: CASSLGSGGFVETQYF.

This chain uses TRBV7-9 with TRBJ1-1; D uncertain. The germline V and J ends were trimmed by 1 base and 1 base, with 7 bases remaining between them. CDR1 is SEHNR and CDR2 is FQNEAQ in the germline V gene (reference sequence). CDR3 length equals 14 residues. The CDR3 reads CASSLGEQNTEAFF. The CDR3 DNA reads as TGTGCCAGCAGCTTAGGTGAACAGAACACTGAAGCTTTCTTT.

The genes are TRBV4-1 and TRBJ2-5; the D gene is possibly TRBD2 (6 bases). Trimming took off 4 bases at V and 4 bases at J, with 19 bases between the two ends. This CDR3 has 16 residues. Germline CDR1 reads MGHRA; CDR2 reads YSYEKL. This CDR3 is CASSPLGVRGRETQYF. CDR3 nucleotide sequence: TGCGCCAGCAGCCCCCTTGGAGTACGGGGGAGAGAGACCCAGTACTTC.

About this clone itself: Since a much larger clone is just one base distant, this may be a read error. This rearrangement joins TRBV2 to TRBJ1-3, with D perhaps matching TRBD1 (5 bases). The V end lost 6 bases, the J end lost 4 bases, and 7 bases lay between the germline ends. Germline assignment: CDR1 SNHLY and CDR2 FYNNEI. The CDR3 totals 12 residues. The CDR3 coding sequence is TGTGCCAGCAGCCCAGGGGGAAACACCATATATTTT. It specifies CASSPGGNTIYF.

The rearrangement links TRBV5-1 to TRBJ1-5; D unresolved. The CDR3 loop spans 15 amino acids. The germline V gene has CDR1 SGHRS and CDR2 YFSETQ. The V gene lost 0 bases and the J gene lost 2 bases, with 9 bases spanning the gap. The CDR3 nucleotides read TGCGCCAGCAGCTTGGAAGGAAGTGGCAATCAGCCCCAGCATTTT. Translated, it gives CASSLEGSGNQPQHF.

This clone was counted a few times. V and J are TRBV21-1 and TRBJ2-1; the table's D call of TRBD1 was not tested on the DNA. TRBV21-1 is reported as a pseudogene. The CDR3 runs to 13 residues. The CDR3 loop reads CARRGRHLDEQFF. DNA of the CDR3: TGTGCCAGAAGGGGTCGCCACCTAGATGAGCAGTTCTTC.

The chain uses TRBV28 and TRBJ2-7; TRBD1 is a possible D gene (5 bases). Looked up from germline, CDR1 is MDHEN and CDR2 is SYDVKM. This CDR3 is built from 14 residues. The V end was cut by 5 bases, the J end by 0 bases, with 11 bases between. CDR3 residues: CASSVRALSYEQYF. CDR3 sequence (DNA): TGTGCCAGCAGTGTCAGGGCCCTCTCCTACGAGCAGTACTTC.